Shown below are 25 T cell receptor beta chains from a single sample sequenced in a study of tumor and adjacent non-tumor tissue in lung cancer. This sample's RNA came from whole unsorted tissue. A modified ARM-PCR protocol with three rounds of nested PCR amplified TCRbeta. Via MiXCR, TCRdb re-called the multiplex PCR reads, giving one row per CDR3 protein. Here the sample spans 75,000 to 95,000 distinct CDR3 sequences, about 72% being singletons. Sequencing used lung tumor tissue. These receptors were collected from a man aged 55 to 70 with non-small cell lung cancer.

About this clonotype: The junction shows a germline mismatch at one end, possibly a read error. This chain uses TRBV12-3 or TRBV12-4 with TRBJ2-5; D perhaps matches TRBD1 (6 bases). This CDR3 region has 13 residues. The CDR3 nucleotides are TGTGCCAACATTACAGGGTCGGGAAAGACCCACTACTTC. Protein product: CANITGSGKTHYF.

Points on this clonotype: This clone may be a read error of a much larger clone one base away. The chain carries TRBV5-1 and TRBJ2-7, with a weak D call TRBD2 (5 bases). Germline V gene sequence: CDR1 SGHRS, CDR2 YFSETQ. This CDR3 has 14 residues. CDR3 sequence: CVSSRDLSSYEQYF. DNA of the CDR3: TGCGTCAGCAGCCGGGATCTGAGCTCCTACGAGCAGTACTTC.

There are many counts of this clonotype. The chain employs TRBV20-1 and TRBJ2-1, with 7 bases matching TRBD2. This CDR3 has 14 residues. The germline V gene has CDR1 DFQATT and CDR2 SNEGSKA (reference sequence). With 3 bases clipped from V and 2 bases from J, the junction kept 4 bases outside the gene matches. CDR3 loop: CSARLADTYNEQFF. CDR3 in DNA: TGCAGTGCTAGGCTAGCGGATACCTACAATGAGCAGTTCTTC.

This clonotype was seen only once. This may come from a read error, since a much larger clone is one base off. The missing conserved phenylalanine or tryptophan at the end of this CDR3 makes a read error likely. The chain recombines TRBV20-1 with TRBJ2-6; D is unresolved. The V gene's germline CDR1 is DFQATT and CDR2 SNEGSKA (reference sequence). V lost 5 bases and J 0 bases, leaving 11 bases between the germline ends. This CDR3 has 15 residues. The CDR3 spells CSAPPKGSGANVLTY. The CDR3 nucleotides are TGCAGTGCTCCTCCGAAGGGCTCTGGGGCCAACGTCCTGACTTAC.

Of note for this clonotype: A much larger clone is a single base away; this may be a read error. The chain recombines TRBV5-1 with TRBJ2-2; D unresolved. Germline values: CDR1 SGHRS, CDR2 YFSETQ. The CDR3 runs 17 residues. This CDR3 is CANSFSGRNKNTGELFF. CDR3 nucleotides: TGCGCCAACAGCTTTTCAGGAAGGAACAAGAACACCGGGGAGCTGTTTTTT.

Points on this clonotype: A much more abundant neighbour one base away suggests this may be a read error. The chain combines TRBV5-1 with TRBJ1-1, with 8 nucleotides matching TRBD1. With 10 bases clipped from V and 1 base from J, the junction kept 9 bases outside the gene matches. From germline, CDR1 is SGHRS and CDR2 YFSETQ. The CDR3 consists of 14 residues. CDR3 region: CAGNRGGTNTEAFF. DNA for the CDR3: TGCGCCGGCAACAGGGGGGGTACGAACACTGAAGCTTTCTTT.

This clonotype has a handful of counts. A read error may account for a junction end that differs from germline. This rearrangement joins TRBV4-1 to TRBJ2-5; D possibly corresponds to TRBD2 (5 bases). This CDR3 contains 14 residues. Germline CDR1 and CDR2: MGHRA and YSYEKL. As DNA, the CDR3 is TGCGCCAGCAGCCAAGGAGCGGACCAAGAGATCCAGTACTTC. Translation gives CASSQGADQEIQYF.

Comments on this clonotype: A much larger clone sits a single nucleotide away, making a read error possible. This chain joins TRBV6-6 and TRBJ2-2, with a tentative D call TRBD2 (7 bases). Germline V gives CDR1 MNHNY, CDR2 SVGAGI (reference sequence). There are 13 residues in the CDR3. CDR3 coding DNA: TGTGCCAGCAGTTTGCTCGGGGGCGGGGGGCTGTTTTTT. The encoded protein is CASSLLGGGGLFF.

Remarks on this clonotype: At one end the junction does not follow the germline gene, possibly because of a read error. This chain uses TRBV2 with TRBJ2-2; no clear D. The germline gives CDR1 SNHLY, CDR2 FYNNEI. The CDR3 has 16 residues. CDR3 amino acids: CAGSARSSPNAGELFF. In DNA form, the CDR3 reads TGTGCCGGCAGTGCCCGATCATCACCGAACGCCGGGGAGCTGTTTTTT.

This clonotype was seen ten or more times. The genes are TRBV6-1 and TRBJ2-1; TRBD2 agrees at 10 bases. Germline trimming cut 7 bases from V and 5 bases from J; bases unmatched to any gene: 14. CDR3 length equals 17 residues. CDR1 and CDR2 (germline): MNHNS, SASEGT. The CDR3 DNA sequence: TGTGCCAGCAACGACAAACAAGCGGGAGGGCCCAACAATGAGCAGTTCTTC. Amino acid sequence: CASNDKQAGGPNNEQFF.

The table lists this clonotype with a few counts. This chain joins TRBV24-1 and TRBJ1-5, with D tentatively TRBD1 (5 bases). Trimming took off 4 bases at V and 4 bases at J, with 10 bases between the two ends. The CDR3 loop spans 14 amino acids. Germline V gene sequence: CDR1 KGHDR, CDR2 SFDVKD. The CDR3, as DNA: TGTGCCACCAGTGACACAGGTATAAATCAGCCCCAGCATTTT. Its translation: CATSDTGINQPQHF.

This clonotype was counted a few times. Being one base from a much bigger clone, this may be a read error. The J gene is TRBJ2-1, the V gene TRBV6-6; D is ambiguous. The germline V gene encodes CDR1 MNHNY and CDR2 SVGAGI (reference sequence). The CDR3 is 11 amino acids. V lost 10 bases to trimming and J lost 10 bases, with 14 bases between them. The CDR3 sequence is CANTESWEQFF. The DNA for the CDR3 is TGTGCCAACACCGAGAGCTGGGAGCAGTTCTTC.

This clonotype was observed a few times. The rearrangement uses TRBV5-1 and TRBJ1-1; D is unresolved. Per the germline V gene, CDR1 is SGHRS and CDR2 is YFSETQ. The CDR3 is 13 amino acids. The V gene lost 1 base and the J gene lost 8 bases, with 12 bases spanning the gap. CDR3 sequence: CASSLRSAPEAFF. Here the CDR3 DNA reads TGCGCCAGCAGCTTGCGATCAGCCCCAGAAGCTTTCTTT.

Only one count was recorded for this clonotype. A read error may produce the germline difference seen at one junction end. This chain connects TRBV28 to TRBJ2-7, with D possibly being TRBD1 (6 bases). This CDR3 contains 14 residues. Germline V CDR1 and CDR2: MDHEN, SYDVKM. The chain's CDR3 is CASGRTANSYEQYF. The CDR3 coding sequence is TGTGCCAGCGGTAGGACAGCCAACTCCTACGAGCAGTATTTC.

In this sample, this clonotype turned up once. CDR3 DNA sequence: TGCGCCAGCAGCCTCTTGTCCGGAGGCGATGAGCAGTTCTTC. Translation: CASSLLSGGDEQFF. The V and J genes are TRBV4-3 and TRBJ2-1, with D perhaps matching TRBD2 (5 bases). CDR3 length: 14 residues. The V end was cut by 4 bases, the J end by 8 bases, with 15 bases between. Germline V gene lookup returns CDR1 LGHNA and CDR2 YSLEER.

Turning to this clonotype: One end of the junction fails to match germline, which may point to a read error. The V and J genes are TRBV6-5 and TRBJ1-1; a possible D gene is TRBD1 (6 bases). The CDR3 length is 15 residues. Looked up from germline, CDR1 is MNHEY and CDR2 is SVGAGI. CDR3 DNA sequence: TGTGTCAGCAGTTACAGGGAGCAGAGTCAGGGACGGGCTTTCTTT. Amino acids: CVSSYREQSQGRAFF.

The V and J genes are TRBV10-3 and TRBJ2-3; tentative D call: TRBD2 (5 bases). V was clipped by 4 bases and J by 9 bases, with 14 bases between them. Germline values: CDR1 ENHRY, CDR2 SYGVKD. The CDR3 is 13 residues long. The CDR3 loop is CAISVTRFDTQYF. As DNA, the CDR3 is TGTGCCATCAGTGTCACTAGATTCGACACGCAGTATTTT.

Regarding this clonotype: A much larger clone is a single base away; this may be a read error. This rearrangement joins TRBV7-2 to TRBJ2-2; D is undetermined. Germline V gene sequence: CDR1 SGHTA, CDR2 FQGNSA. CDR3 length: 15 residues. CDR3 nucleotides: TGTGCCAGCAACTTAGTTGTTGGGAACACCGGGGAGCTGTTTTTT. It is translated as CASNLVVGNTGELFF. The entire variable domain, with the rest obtained from reference TRBV7-2 and TRBJ2-2, is as follows: GAGVSQSPSNKVTEKGKDVELRCDPISGHTALYWYRQSLGQGLEFLIYFQGNSAPDKSGLPSDRFSAERTGGSVSTLTIQRTQQEDSAVYLCASNLVVGNTGELFFGEGSRLTVL.

With regard to this clonotype: This clone may be a read error of a much larger clone one base away. The chain carries TRBV10-3 and TRBJ2-5; D unresolved. The V end lost 8 bases, the J end lost 4 bases, and 11 bases lay between the germline ends. This CDR3 is 12 amino acids long. Per the germline V gene, CDR1 is ENHRY and CDR2 is SYGVKD. The CDR3 region is CAIALRRETQYF. In DNA, the CDR3 is TGTGCCATCGCCCTGCGGCGAGAGACCCAGTACTTC.

Concerning this clonotype itself: A junction end diverges from the germline sequence, so it may reflect a read error. The rearrangement uses TRBV12-3 or TRBV12-4 and TRBJ1-2; a weak D match, TRBD1 (5 bases). This CDR3 contains 13 residues. CDR3 in DNA: TGTGTCAGCAGTTCTACGGGGGGCTATGGCTACACCTTC. Its protein is CVSSSTGGYGYTF.

As concerns this clonotype: A much bigger clone sits one base away, suggesting this may be a read error. This chain uses TRBV20-1 with TRBJ1-2; D is uncertain. This CDR3 has 10 amino acids. Germline V lookup: CDR1 DFQATT, CDR2 SNEGSKA (reference sequence). The CDR3 region has the DNA TGCAGTGCTAAAGGAGGTGGCTGCACCTTC. This gives the protein CSAKGGGCTF.

This clonotype was observed many times. The chain links TRBV4-2 to TRBJ1-2; no clear D. The CDR3 totals 16 residues. The germline V gene encodes CDR1 LGHNA and CDR2 YNFKEQ. V shed 0 bases and J shed 8 bases, with 19 bases lying between them. CDR3 DNA: TGTGCCAGCAGCCAAGATTTAACCTCTGGATGGCTCGGCTACACCTTC. The encoded protein is CASSQDLTSGWLGYTF.

The chain links TRBV11-1 to TRBJ1-2; no clear D gene. The length of the CDR3 is 14 residues. CDR1 SGHAT and CDR2 FQDESV come from the germline V gene (reference sequence). DNA of the CDR3: TGTGACGGCAGTTTAGCCGGCAGTAACTATGGCTACACCTTC. This gives the protein CDGSLAGSNYGYTF.

Comments on this clonotype: Germline and junction disagree at one end, which may indicate a read error. This chain connects TRBV6-6 to TRBJ2-5; 8 nucleotides align to TRBD2. The CDR3 has 16 residues. The germline gives CDR1 MNHNY, CDR2 SVGAGI (reference sequence). Here the CDR3 DNA reads TGTGCCGGCAGTGATCCGGGACTAGTGGTAGGAGAGACCCAGTACTTC. Protein sequence: CAGSDPGLVVGETQYF.

This clonotype rates as medium-sized. The chain uses TRBV11-1 and TRBJ2-2; D unclear. This CDR3 spans 13 amino acids. V lost 1 base to trimming and J lost 7 bases, with 7 bases between them. Germline V gene lookup returns CDR1 SGHAT and CDR2 FQDESV (reference sequence). The CDR3 nucleotides read TGTGCCAGCAGCTTAGGGCATCACGGGGAGCTGTTTTTT. It yields the protein CASSLGHHGELFF.